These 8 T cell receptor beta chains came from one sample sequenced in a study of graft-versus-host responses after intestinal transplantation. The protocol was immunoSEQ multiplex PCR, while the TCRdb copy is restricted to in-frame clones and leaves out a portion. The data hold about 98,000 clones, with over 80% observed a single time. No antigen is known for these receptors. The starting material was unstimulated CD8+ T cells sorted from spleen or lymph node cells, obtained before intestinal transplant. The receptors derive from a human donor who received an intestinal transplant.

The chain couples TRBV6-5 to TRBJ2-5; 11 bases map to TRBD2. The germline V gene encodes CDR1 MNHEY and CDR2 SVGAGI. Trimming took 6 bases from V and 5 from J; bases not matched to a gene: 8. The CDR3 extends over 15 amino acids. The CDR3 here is CASSLSGGAGETQYF. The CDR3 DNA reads TGTGCCAGCAGCCTTAGCGGGGGGGCCGGGGAGACCCAGTACTTC.

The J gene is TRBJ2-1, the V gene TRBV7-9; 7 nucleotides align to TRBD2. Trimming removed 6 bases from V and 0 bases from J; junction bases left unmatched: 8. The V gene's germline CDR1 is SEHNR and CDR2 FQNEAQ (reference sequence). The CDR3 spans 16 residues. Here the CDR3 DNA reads TGTGCCAGCAGACAGAGCGGGGAGAGCTCCTACAATGAGCAGTTCTTC. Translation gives CASRQSGESSYNEQFF.

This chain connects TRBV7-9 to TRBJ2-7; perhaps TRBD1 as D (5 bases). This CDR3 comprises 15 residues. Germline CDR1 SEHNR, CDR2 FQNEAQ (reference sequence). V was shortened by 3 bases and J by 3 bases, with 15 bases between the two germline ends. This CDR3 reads CASSFEDSPYYEQYF. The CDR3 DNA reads TGTGCCAGCAGCTTTGAAGACAGCCCATACTACGAGCAGTACTTC. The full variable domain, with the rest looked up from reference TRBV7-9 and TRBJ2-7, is DTGVSQNPRHKITKRGQNVTFRCDPISEHNRLYWYRQTLGQGPEFLTYFQNEAQLEKSRLLSDRFSAERPKGSFSTLEIQRTEQGDSAMYLCASSFEDSPYYEQYFGPGTRLTVT.

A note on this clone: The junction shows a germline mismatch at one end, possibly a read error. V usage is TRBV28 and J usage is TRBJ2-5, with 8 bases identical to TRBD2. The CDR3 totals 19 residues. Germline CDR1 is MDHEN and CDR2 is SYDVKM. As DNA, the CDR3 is TGTGCCTGCAGTTTAGTGATACCGGGGGGGGTCCAGGGCCAAGAGACCCAGTACTTC. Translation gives CACSLVIPGGVQGQETQYF.

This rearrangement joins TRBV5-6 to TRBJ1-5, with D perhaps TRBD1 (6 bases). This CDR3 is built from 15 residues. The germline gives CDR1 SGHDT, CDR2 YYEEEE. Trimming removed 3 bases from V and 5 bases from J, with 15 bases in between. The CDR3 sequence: CASSYKDRIYQPQHF. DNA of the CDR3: TGTGCCAGCAGCTACAAAGACAGGATATATCAGCCCCAGCATTTT.

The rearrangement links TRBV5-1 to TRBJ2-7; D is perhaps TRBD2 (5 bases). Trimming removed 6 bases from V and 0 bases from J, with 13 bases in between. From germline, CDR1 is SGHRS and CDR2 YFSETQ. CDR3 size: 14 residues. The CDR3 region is CASTGVSSSYEQYF. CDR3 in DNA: TGCGCCAGCACCGGGGTTTCTTCCTCCTACGAGCAGTACTTC.

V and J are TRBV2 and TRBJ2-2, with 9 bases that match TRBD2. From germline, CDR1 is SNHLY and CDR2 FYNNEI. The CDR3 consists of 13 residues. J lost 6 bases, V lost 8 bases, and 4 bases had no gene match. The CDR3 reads CASVGLAPGELFF. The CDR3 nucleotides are TGTGCCAGCGTTGGACTAGCGCCCGGGGAGCTGTTTTTT.

The CDR3: CAGGLAAGGELFF. In DNA form, the CDR3 reads TGTGCCGGGGGACTAGCGGCTGGCGGGGAGCTGTTTTTT. The chain employs TRBV2 and TRBJ2-2; 11 bases agree with TRBD2. V lost 11 bases, J lost 7 bases, and 6 bases stayed unmatched. This CDR3 has 13 amino acids. The germline V gene encodes CDR1 SNHLY and CDR2 FYNNEI.